A selection of T cell receptor beta chains follows, all from one sample in a study of CD8 T cells in ankylosing spondylitis. TCRdb re-called the 5' RACE reads with MiXCR, one entry per CDR3 protein. The sample comprises 150,000 to 200,000 distinct CDR3 sequences, approximately 20% of which are singletons, and over 7% rests with the top ten. The sequencing sample was made of blood, either unsorted or a sorted T cell fraction (not recorded which). Source of these receptors: a male donor with ankylosing spondylitis or in good health (not recorded which). CDR3s include the opening cysteine and the closing phenylalanine or tryptophan.

v_call	cdr3_length	j_call	cdr3_aa
TRBV5-5	16	TRBJ2-3	CASSPHSGQLTDTQYF
TRBV30	13	TRBJ2-1	CAWRRPPGPMKFF
TRBV24-1	14	TRBJ2-7	CATSAADKSYEQYF
TRBV27	14	TRBJ1-2	CASRLSFGEYGYTF
TRBV5-1	14	TRBJ2-3	CASSYDRAMDTQYF
TRBV5-1	12	TRBJ1-2	CASSPSTEIYTF
TRBV3-1	14	TRBJ2-5	CASSHRLAGETQYF
TRBV7-7	15	TRBJ2-1	CASSFLAGGLNEQFF
TRBV12-3/TRBV12-4	11	TRBJ2-1	CASRLNNEQFF
TRBV5-4	16	TRBJ2-1	CASSPRQGEQPYEQFF
TRBV18	17	TRBJ2-1	CASSPPLAGLPTDEQFF
TRBV10-2	15	TRBJ1-2	CASSEYDREGYGYTF
TRBV6-6	12	TRBJ1-1	CASSYVGTEAFF
TRBV12-3/TRBV12-4	14	TRBJ2-4	CASSLRTEGNIQYF
TRBV2	14	TRBJ2-5	CASTDLGQTSTQYF
TRBV7-2	17	TRBJ1-5	CASSQIYSGRGQQPQHF
TRBV6-1	15	TRBJ2-1	CASSEGLAEYNEQFF
TRBV29-1	11	TRBJ2-3	CSVKQLDTQYF
TRBV5-1	13	TRBJ1-1	CASSVSRSTEAFF
TRBV27	15	TRBJ1-1	CASSLSVSLNTEAFF
TRBV20-1	14	TRBJ1-1	CSARVGQGNTEAFF
TRBV5-1	16	TRBJ2-2	CASSSGGSGSSGELFF
TRBV28	16	TRBJ2-2	CASSFRGRAVTGELFF
TRBV6-1	14	TRBJ1-5	CASSGSGGGQPQHF